Shown below are 8 T cell receptor beta chains from a single sample sequenced in a study of cytomegalovirus exposure and HLA in healthy donors. With 60 Vbeta and 13 Jbeta primers, the PCR was carried out. Here immunoSEQ multiplex PCR was the method, and the copy in TCRdb shows in-frame clones only, minus some. Among around 140,000 clones listed, 75% to 85% were seen once. Sequencing input: PBMCs. The receptors were gathered from a man in his forties or fifties in good health and CMV-seronegative.

The rearrangement uses TRBV9 and TRBJ2-1, with 7 bases fitting TRBD2. The trim removed 0 bases at V and 5 bases at J, leaving 8 bases unmatched. Germline V gene lookup returns CDR1 SGDLS and CDR2 YYNGEE. The CDR3 consists of 16 residues. DNA for the CDR3: TGTGCCAGCAGCGTAGTAGCGGGCCTTCATAACAATGAGCAGTTCTTC. Translating it yields CASSVVAGLHNNEQFF.

This chain connects TRBV15 to TRBJ1-2; D not certain. Trimming pared 5 bases from V and 3 bases from J, leaving 13 bases between. Looked up from germline, CDR1 is LNHNV and CDR2 is YYDKDF (reference sequence). The CDR3 totals 14 residues. CDR3 in amino acids: CATSPGADHYGYTF. For the CDR3, the DNA is TGTGCCACCAGCCCCGGAGCAGACCACTATGGCTACACCTTC.

The chain uses TRBV6-5 and TRBJ1-6; D is unclear. The V and J ends lost 0 bases and 7 bases respectively, with 10 bases between them. This CDR3 is built from 15 residues. CDR1 and CDR2 from the germline V gene are MNHEY and SVGAGI. In DNA form, the CDR3 reads TGTGCCAGCAGTTACTCGAAAGCAAAGAATTCACCCCTCCACTTT. Amino acids: CASSYSKAKNSPLHF.

J is TRBJ2-7 and V is TRBV15, with 8 positions matching TRBD2. CDR1 is LNHNV and CDR2 is YYDKDF in the germline V gene (reference sequence). V lost 5 bases, J lost 2 bases, and 5 bases stayed unmatched. The length of the CDR3 is 14 residues. DNA of the CDR3: TGTGCCACCAGCCGGGGGGGGGAAGCCTACGAGCAGTACTTC. Translating it yields CATSRGGEAYEQYF. The full variable domain, its missing parts supplied by reference TRBV15 and TRBJ2-7, is DAMVIQNPRYQVTQFGKPVTLSCSQTLNHNVMYWYQQKSSQAPKLLFHYYDKDFNNEADTPDNFQSRRPNTSFCFLDIRSPGLGDTAMYLCATSRGGEAYEQYFGPGTRLTVT.

The CDR3 here is CAWSLGGVYNEQFF. The CDR3 nucleotides read TGTGCCTGGAGTTTGGGGGGGGTCTACAATGAGCAGTTCTTC. The chain recombines TRBV30 with TRBJ2-1; 7 bases align to TRBD2. V was pared by 2 bases and J by 3 bases, with 4 bases of the junction left unmatched. The CDR3 has 14 amino acids. In germline, CDR1 is GTSNPN, CDR2 SVGIG (reference sequence).

This clone appeared a single time. The V and J genes are TRBV30 and TRBJ2-5, with D perhaps matching TRBD2 (6 bases). The CDR3 is made up of 13 amino acids. V lost 3 bases, J lost 2 bases, and 10 bases lay in between. The germline V gene has CDR1 GTSNPN and CDR2 SVGIG (reference sequence). The CDR3 spells CAWSQGGQETQYF. CDR3 coding DNA: TGTGCCTGGAGCCAGGGAGGTCAAGAGACCCAGTACTTC.

V usage is TRBV5-7 and J usage is TRBJ2-3, with 8 bases that match TRBD1. TRBV5-7 qualifies as an ORF whose function is uncertain. The CDR3 has 18 amino acids. V was pared by 6 bases and J by 4 bases, with 19 bases of the junction left unmatched. The CDR3 loop reads CASTPRQGAKEGADTQYF. The CDR3 coding sequence is TGTGCCAGCACCCCTCGCCAGGGGGCTAAGGAAGGCGCAGATACGCAGTATTTT.

The CDR3 DNA sequence: TGTGCCAGCGCTGGGACACTCGGCAATGAGCAGTTCTTC. It codes for CASAGTLGNEQFF. V gene TRBV28 combines with J gene TRBJ2-1, with D possibly being TRBD1 (6 bases). Germline loops: CDR1 MDHEN, CDR2 SYDVKM. The CDR3 contains 13 residues. The V gene lost 8 bases and the J gene lost 6 bases, with 14 bases spanning the gap.